The 30 T cell receptor beta chains given below trace back to one sample, sequenced in a study of graft-versus-host responses after intestinal transplantation. The method was immunoSEQ multiplex PCR; TCRdb's version includes in-frame clones alone and lacks a portion of them. This sample has some 48,000 clones, with approximately 88% found just once. Their antigen targets remain unknown. Specimen: unstimulated CD4+ T cells sorted from spleen or lymph node cells, collected before transplant. These TCRs come from a human donor who was the organ donor for an intestinal transplant.

This rearrangement joins TRBV7-2 to TRBJ1-1; TRBD1 is a possible D gene (5 bases). Germline-derived CDR1 and CDR2 are SGHTA and FQGNSA. The CDR3 has 13 residues. Trimming cost V 5 bases and J 3 bases, with 10 bases left between them. This CDR3 is CASSQDRHTEAFF. The CDR3 bases are TGTGCCAGCAGCCAAGACAGACACACTGAAGCTTTCTTT.

This clone has only a few counts. The rearrangement links TRBV27 to TRBJ1-6; 8 bases fit TRBD1. The CDR3 runs to 14 residues. J gave up 5 bases and V 4 bases, and 1 base lay outside the gene matches. Germline lookup yields CDR1 MNHEY and CDR2 SMNVEV (reference sequence). CDR3 residues: CASSWTGNNSPLHF. In nucleotides, the CDR3 is TGTGCCAGCAGTTGGACAGGGAATAATTCACCCCTCCACTTT.

This clone showed up just a few times. This chain joins TRBV15 and TRBJ2-7, with TRBD1 matching 8 bases. With 0 bases clipped from V and 1 base from J, the junction kept 5 bases outside the gene matches. Germline loops: CDR1 LNHNV, CDR2 YYDKDF (reference sequence). This CDR3 comprises 16 residues. The CDR3, as DNA: TGTGCCACCAGCAGAGACGTGGGGACAGGTTCCTACGAGCAGTACTTC. Its translation is CATSRDVGTGSYEQYF.

This chain links TRBV4-1 with TRBJ2-3; tentatively, D is TRBD1 or TRBD2 (5 bases each). Trimming shortened V by 3 bases and J by 1 base, and 17 bases separated the two germline ends. The CDR3 loop spans 17 amino acids. Germline V gene lookup returns CDR1 MGHRA and CDR2 YSYEKL. The DNA for the CDR3 is TGCGCCAGCAGCCATGATTGGGCCCGAGGGGGCACAGATACGCAGTATTTT. This translates into CASSHDWARGGTDTQYF.

V usage is TRBV10-2 and J usage is TRBJ2-2; TRBD2 matches at 10 bases. Germline CDR1 is WSHSY and CDR2 is SAAADI. This CDR3 is built from 14 residues. Losses at the gene ends were 4 bases for V and 8 bases for J; bases not matched to a gene: 4. CDR3 bases: TGCGCCAGCAGTGTGCTAGCGGGGGCGGGGGAGCTGTTTTTT. Its translation is CASSVLAGAGELFF.

This clone occurred a few times. CDR3 sequence (DNA): TGTGCCTGGAGCCGGGGGAGGGAGAACACTGAAGCTTTCTTT. It specifies CAWSRGRENTEAFF. This rearrangement joins TRBV30 to TRBJ1-1; D may be TRBD1 (5 bases). Trimming pared 3 bases from V and 1 base from J, leaving 12 bases between. CDR1 and CDR2 (germline): GTSNPN, SVGIG (reference sequence). The CDR3 length is 14 residues.

The sample holds a few counts of this clone. The rearrangement joins TRBV5-6 to TRBJ1-5; D unclear. V shed 1 base and J shed 1 base, with 15 bases lying between them. This CDR3 contains 17 residues. Germline values: CDR1 SGHDT, CDR2 YYEEEE. The chain's CDR3 is CASSLRVGSASNQPQHF. The CDR3 DNA follows: TGTGCCAGCAGCTTGCGAGTAGGGTCGGCCAGCAATCAGCCCCAGCATTTT.

The J gene is TRBJ2-3, the V gene TRBV13; 15 bases align to TRBD2. Trimming took 4 bases from V and 0 from J; bases not matched to a gene: 8. From germline, CDR1 is PRHDT and CDR2 FYEKMQ (reference sequence). The CDR3 spans 19 residues. The CDR3 protein is CASSWAGTSGRYSTDTQYF. CDR3 in DNA: TGTGCCAGCAGCTGGGCTGGGACTAGCGGGAGGTATAGCACAGATACGCAGTATTTT.

The rearrangement links TRBV19 to TRBJ2-2; 8 bases fit TRBD2. CDR3 length: 16 amino acids. V was clipped by 0 bases and J by 3 bases; unmatched bases: 3. Germline V CDR1 and CDR2: LNHDA, SQIVND (reference sequence). CDR3 amino acids: CASSIEELADTGELFF. For the CDR3, the DNA is TGTGCCAGTAGTATAGAAGAACTAGCGGACACCGGGGAGCTGTTTTTT.

The chain joins TRBV10-2 to TRBJ2-1, with a weak D call TRBD1 (6 bases). The CDR3 runs 17 residues. Trimming took off 6 bases at V and 11 bases at J, with 29 bases between the two ends. The germline CDR1 and CDR2 sequences are WSHSY and SAAADI. The CDR3 reads CASRDRIRDKRSSKQFF. The CDR3 DNA is TGCGCCAGCAGGGACCGAATCCGGGACAAGAGAAGCTCCAAGCAGTTCTTC.

V and J are TRBV2 and TRBJ2-3; 11 bases agree with TRBD2. V was pared by 4 bases and J by 0 bases, with 0 bases of the junction left unmatched. This CDR3 is built from 15 residues. Germline V gives CDR1 SNHLY, CDR2 FYNNEI. CDR3 nucleotides: TGTGCCAGCAGTGGGACTAGCGGGAGCACAGATACGCAGTATTTT. It codes for CASSGTSGSTDTQYF.

The chain uses TRBV29-1 and TRBJ2-7; 14 positions match TRBD2. Trimming at V came to 4 bases and at J to 4 bases, leaving 9 bases not matched to a gene. There are 16 residues in the CDR3. Germline V CDR1 and CDR2: SQVTM, ANQGSEA. For the CDR3, the DNA is TGCAGCGTTGGACTAGCGGGAGGGGAAACCTTTTACGAGCAGTACTTC. It yields the protein CSVGLAGGETFYEQYF.

This clone appeared a few times. This chain uses TRBV7-2 with TRBJ2-7; 10 nucleotides align to TRBD2. J lost 7 bases, V lost 1 base, and 10 bases had no gene match. The CDR3 has 16 residues. Germline CDR1 SGHTA, CDR2 FQGNSA. DNA of the CDR3: TGTGCCAGCAGCTTAGGGGGTCTAGCGGGAGAAGGGGAGCAGTACTTC. Protein: CASSLGGLAGEGEQYF.

The chain recombines TRBV6-1 with TRBJ2-5; 10 bases map to TRBD2. The CDR3 runs 15 residues. In germline, CDR1 is MNHNS, CDR2 SASEGT. The ends lost 1 base at V and 4 bases at J; junction bases unmatched: 3. CDR3 nucleotides: TGTGCCAGCAGTGAAGGACTAGCGGGCCGAGAGACCCAGTACTTC. The encoded protein is CASSEGLAGRETQYF.

The rearrangement uses TRBV4-1 and TRBJ1-3, with D uncertain. CDR1 and CDR2 from the germline V gene are MGHRA and YSYEKL. This CDR3 contains 14 residues. V was pared by 1 base and J by 2 bases, with 6 bases between. Here the CDR3 DNA reads TGCGCCAGCAGCCAAGGGTCCACTGGAAACACCATATATTTT. Its translation: CASSQGSTGNTIYF.

The chain links TRBV10-3 to TRBJ1-3; D gene unclear. V shed 3 bases and J shed 4 bases, with 10 bases lying between them. This CDR3 spans 14 amino acids. Germline CDR1 reads ENHRY; CDR2 reads SYGVKD. The chain's CDR3 is CAISDPHSGNTIYF. As DNA, the CDR3 is TGTGCCATCAGTGATCCGCACAGCGGAAACACCATATATTTT.

This clone was detected only a few times. The V and J genes are TRBV7-2 and TRBJ2-2, with D uncertain. Germline assignment: CDR1 SGHTA and CDR2 FQGNSA. Between the trimmed V and J ends, which lost 4 bases and 4 bases, there was a span of 22 bases. This CDR3 region has 18 residues. DNA of the CDR3: TGTGCCAGCAGCTCCACTTGGGCCGCCCCGATAGGCACCGGGGAGCTGTTTTTT. Translated: CASSSTWAAPIGTGELFF.

J is TRBJ2-1 and V is TRBV2; 10 bases line up with TRBD2. The CDR3 contains 14 residues. After removal of 5 bases from V and 2 bases from J, the junction contained 0 bases not matched to a gene. Germline assignment: CDR1 SNHLY and CDR2 FYNNEI. The CDR3 DNA sequence: TGTGCCAGCAGTAGCGGGGGGGCCTACAATGAGCAGTTCTTC. This translates into CASSSGGAYNEQFF.

V and J are TRBV6-5 and TRBJ1-2; D call uncertain. This CDR3 is built from 13 residues. V gave up 2 bases and J gave up 4 bases, with 8 bases separating them. Looked up from germline, CDR1 is MNHEY and CDR2 is SVGAGI. CDR3 in DNA: TGTGCCAGCAGTTACCTACAGACCTATGGCTACACCTTC. It yields the protein CASSYLQTYGYTF.

V usage is TRBV6-5 and J usage is TRBJ1-2, with D hard to call. This CDR3 has 13 amino acids. V lost 8 bases and J lost 7, with 17 bases in between. Germline-derived CDR1 and CDR2 are MNHEY and SVGAGI. CDR3 in amino acids: CASSPTVLGGYTF. The CDR3 DNA follows: TGTGCCAGCTCACCGACGGTCCTGGGTGGCTACACCTTC.

This clone showed up just once. This chain links TRBV5-1 with TRBJ2-4; 13 bases align to TRBD2. The V gene's germline CDR1 is SGHRS and CDR2 YFSETQ. This CDR3 is built from 17 residues. Trimming cost V 4 bases and J 13 bases; bases outside gene matches: 17. CDR3 in amino acids: CASSLGTSGIYIGNQYF. The CDR3 bases are TGCGCCAGCAGCCTGGGGACTAGCGGGATTTATATAGGTAACCAGTACTTC.

On this clone: The junction differs from germline at one of its ends, possibly a read error. The gene calls are TRBV27 and TRBJ2-7; TRBD1 agrees at 10 bases. Germline loops: CDR1 MNHEY, CDR2 SMNVEV (reference sequence). This CDR3 comprises 15 residues. The CDR3 loop reads CASSFPGQGVYGQYF. The CDR3 DNA sequence: TGTGCCAGCAGTTTTCCAGGACAGGGGGTGTACGGGCAGTACTTC.

The rearrangement joins TRBV7-2 to TRBJ2-5; 9 nucleotides agree with TRBD2. The CDR3 sequence is 16 residues long. CDR1 and CDR2 (germline): SGHTA, FQGNSA. V lost 2 bases, J lost 1 base, and 5 bases stayed unmatched. CDR3 region: CASSLWLAGTQETQYF. In DNA, the CDR3 is TGTGCCAGCAGCTTATGGCTAGCGGGGACCCAAGAGACCCAGTACTTC. The variable domain in full, completed from reference TRBV7-2 and TRBJ2-5, reads GAGVSQSPSNKVTEKGKDVELRCDPISGHTALYWYRQSLGQGLEFLIYFQGNSAPDKSGLPSDRFSAERTGGSVSTLTIQRTQQEDSAVYLCASSLWLAGTQETQYFGPGTRLLVL.

The chain employs TRBV27 and TRBJ1-2, with 10 bases lining up with TRBD1. CDR1 is MNHEY, CDR2 SMNVEV, per germline (reference sequence). The CDR3 totals 14 residues. V dropped 5 bases and J dropped 5; count of bases not matched to a gene: 5. The CDR3 DNA reads as TGTGCCAGCAGTCAGGGACAGGGGCGGTATGGCTACACCTTC. This gives the protein CASSQGQGRYGYTF.

J is TRBJ2-1 and V is TRBV30; D gene ambiguous. V was trimmed by 0 bases and J by 3 bases, leaving 6 bases between them. CDR3 length equals 13 residues. Looked up from germline, CDR1 is GTSNPN and CDR2 is SVGIG (reference sequence). Written as DNA, the CDR3 is TGTGCCTGGAGTGTAGGTATCTACAATGAGCAGTTCTTC. Translating gives CAWSVGIYNEQFF.

V gene TRBV9 combines with J gene TRBJ2-1, with TRBD2 matching 10 bases. Germline V gene data show CDR1 as SGDLS and CDR2 as YYNGEE. Trimming took 0 bases from V and 3 from J; bases not matched to a gene: 6. This CDR3 is built from 17 residues. The CDR3 region is CASSVDPAGGLYNEQFF. CDR3 coding DNA: TGTGCCAGCAGCGTAGACCCAGCGGGAGGGCTCTACAATGAGCAGTTCTTC.

CDR3 in amino acids: CASSQGLAGGHQETQYF. CDR3 nucleotide sequence: TGCGCCAGCAGCCAAGGCCTAGCGGGGGGCCACCAAGAGACCCAGTACTTC. The chain joins TRBV4-3 to TRBJ2-5; TRBD2 matches 11 bases. V was pared by 1 base and J by 0 bases, with 4 bases of the junction left unmatched. The CDR3 is 17 residues long. Germline loops: CDR1 LGHNA, CDR2 YSLEER.

To note about this clone: Other DNA sequences in the same sample also yield this CDR3. J is TRBJ1-2 and V is TRBV18; TRBD1 agrees at 12 bases. Per germline, CDR1 KGHSH and CDR2 LQKENI. The CDR3 extends over 15 amino acids. The V and J ends lost 6 bases and 4 bases, in that order; junction bases with no gene match: 6. The CDR3 region is CASSPGTGGGYGYTF. DNA for the CDR3: TGTGCCAGCTCCCCTGGGACAGGGGGCGGCTATGGCTACACCTTC.

The chain couples TRBV5-5 to TRBJ2-1, with 10 bases that match TRBD2. Trimming at V came to 4 bases and at J to 5 bases, leaving 9 bases not matched to a gene. Germline loops: CDR1 SGHKS, CDR2 YYEKEE (reference sequence). This CDR3 spans 16 amino acids. The CDR3 reads CASSPGRGLADNEQFF. CDR3 coding DNA: TGTGCCAGCAGCCCAGGTCGCGGACTAGCGGACAATGAGCAGTTCTTC.

The CDR3 DNA reads as TGCGCCAGCAGCTTGGACGGGACTACTTATGGCTACACCTTC. It codes for CASSLDGTTYGYTF. The chain employs TRBV5-1 and TRBJ1-2, with a tentative D call TRBD1 (5 bases). In germline, CDR1 is SGHRS, CDR2 YFSETQ. The CDR3 extends over 14 amino acids. Trimming removed 0 bases at V and 5 bases at J, with 11 bases between. Combining the CDR3 with reference TRBV5-1 and TRBJ1-2 gives the whole variable domain KAGVTQTPRYLIKTRGQQVTLSCSPISGHRSVSWYQQTPGQGLQFLFEYFSETQRNKGNFPGRFSGRQFSNSRSEMNVSTLELGDSALYLCASSLDGTTYGYTFGSGTRLTVV.